A single sample is the source of the 17 T cell receptor beta chains below, sequenced in a study of CD8 T cells in Susac syndrome. The RNA input was about 0.5 to 1 ug, and it was reverse transcribed with random hexamers. A single record per CDR3 protein comes from TCRdb applying MiXCR to the immunoSEQ multiplex PCR reads. In the table there are approximately 160,000 distinct CDR3 sequences, 90% to 95% of which are singletons. Sequenced: CD4+ T cells from PBMCs. These receptors all stem from a human donor with multiple sclerosis.

The rearrangement joins TRBV7-3 to TRBJ1-1; D not certain. Trimming took 0 bases from V and 5 from J, leaving 13 bases between them. Germline values: CDR1 SGHTA, CDR2 FQGTGA. This CDR3 comprises 15 residues. The CDR3 DNA is TGTGCCAGCAGCTTAACGATGGTGCGGGAAACTGAAGCTTTCTTT. Encoded protein: CASSLTMVRETEAFF. The whole variable domain, remainder taken from reference TRBV7-3 and TRBJ1-1, is GAGVSQTPSNKVTEKGKYVELRCDPISGHTALYWYRQSLGQGPEFLIYFQGTGAADDSGLPNDRFFAVRPEGSVSTLKIQRTERGDSAVYLCASSLTMVRETEAFFGQGTRLTVV.

The chain uses TRBV10-3 and TRBJ2-5; D ambiguous. Germline V CDR1 and CDR2: ENHRY, SYGVKD. The CDR3 spans 15 residues. Trimming took 3 bases from V and 2 from J, leaving 13 bases between them. Written as DNA, the CDR3 is TGTGCCATCAGTGATAGGGTGTCTACTCAAGAGACCCAGTACTTC. It codes for CAISDRVSTQETQYF.

This chain connects TRBV6-5 to TRBJ2-3, with 7 bases matching TRBD1. CDR1 is MNHEY, CDR2 SVGAGI, per germline. Trimming removed 4 bases from V and 5 bases from J; junction bases left unmatched: 6. The CDR3 spans 14 residues. The DNA of the CDR3 is TGTGCCAGCAGTTGGGGACAGCAGGGAGATACGCAGTATTTT. It translates to CASSWGQQGDTQYF.

The CDR3 loop is CASSLLGQETDTQYF. The CDR3 DNA sequence: TGCGCCAGCAGCTTGTTGGGCCAAGAAACAGATACGCAGTATTTT. The chain recombines TRBV5-1 with TRBJ2-3; D remains ambiguous. This CDR3 has 15 residues. V gave up 1 base and J gave up 3 bases, with 12 bases separating them. CDR1 is SGHRS and CDR2 is YFSETQ in the germline V gene.

This clonotype came up once. The rearrangement links TRBV29-1 to TRBJ1-2; 9 bases map to TRBD1. This CDR3 region has 16 residues. The ends lost 0 bases at V and 5 bases at J; junction bases unmatched: 10. Germline loops: CDR1 SQVTM, CDR2 ANQGSEA. CDR3 region: CSVEEMGQGRGYGYTF. In DNA form, the CDR3 reads TGCAGCGTTGAAGAGATGGGACAGGGAAGAGGGTATGGCTACACCTTC.

The rearrangement joins TRBV6-5 to TRBJ1-2, with 7 bases identical to TRBD1. Germline CDR1 MNHEY, CDR2 SVGAGI. CDR3 size: 14 residues. J gave up 4 bases and V 0 bases, and 2 bases lay outside the gene matches. The CDR3 DNA follows: TGTGCCAGCAGTTACTCCGGGGACAGCTATGGCTACACCTTC. Translation gives CASSYSGDSYGYTF.

J is TRBJ2-2 and V is TRBV15; perhaps TRBD2 as D (6 bases). Deletions cut 0 bases from V and 6 bases from J, with 17 bases between. The CDR3 sequence is 17 residues long. Germline values: CDR1 LNHNV, CDR2 YYDKDF (reference sequence). CDR3 protein: CATSRDSRAGGAGELFF. For the CDR3, the DNA is TGTGCCACCAGCAGAGATAGCAGGGCCGGCGGGGCCGGGGAGCTGTTTTTT.

This chain connects TRBV5-1 to TRBJ1-1; TRBD1 matches 8 bases. V lost 2 bases, J lost 1 base, and 4 bases stayed unmatched. The CDR3 loop spans 15 amino acids. The germline CDR1 and CDR2 sequences are SGHRS and YFSETQ. For the CDR3, the DNA is TGCGCCAGCAGCTTAACAGGGGGTGCGAACACTGAAGCTTTCTTT. Amino acid sequence: CASSLTGGANTEAFF.

The J gene is TRBJ2-5, the V gene TRBV5-1; 7 nucleotides align to TRBD1. In germline, CDR1 is SGHRS, CDR2 YFSETQ. Trimming cost V 4 bases and J 4 bases; bases outside gene matches: 10. The CDR3 loop spans 15 amino acids. CDR3 amino acids: CASSISGTAVETQYF. For the CDR3, the DNA is TGCGCCAGCAGCATTTCCGGGACAGCGGTAGAGACCCAGTACTTC.

The chain recombines TRBV7-8 with TRBJ2-5; 10 bases are a match to TRBD2. CDR3 length: 18 residues. Per germline, CDR1 SGHVS and CDR2 FQNEAQ. The ends lost 0 bases at V and 0 bases at J; junction bases unmatched: 7. CDR3 sequence: CASSLASSGGPNQETQYF. The CDR3 DNA reads as TGTGCCAGCAGCTTAGCGAGTAGCGGGGGGCCTAACCAAGAGACCCAGTACTTC.

This chain uses TRBV30 with TRBJ2-5; TRBD2 matches 7 bases. The junction had 7 bases not matched to a gene; V was cut back by 2 bases and J by 4 bases. Germline values: CDR1 GTSNPN, CDR2 SVGIG (reference sequence). CDR3 length equals 14 residues. The CDR3 spells CAWSPTSVRETQYF. The CDR3 coding sequence is TGTGCCTGGAGTCCTACTAGCGTCCGAGAGACCCAGTACTTC.

This chain connects TRBV2 to TRBJ1-1; D ambiguous. Germline V gives CDR1 SNHLY, CDR2 FYNNEI. The CDR3 has 12 amino acids. The ends were cut back, 7 bases at V and 5 bases at J, with 11 bases in the middle. CDR3 sequence: CASKRGRTEAFF. In DNA, the CDR3 is TGTGCCAGCAAACGGGGTCGGACTGAAGCTTTCTTT.

The gene calls are TRBV12-3 or TRBV12-4 and TRBJ1-5; D call uncertain. This CDR3 is built from 15 residues. The V gene lost 5 bases and the J gene lost 4 bases, with 15 bases spanning the gap. DNA of the CDR3: TGTGCCAGCAGTCCCCAAGCCCCTAGGAATCAGCCCCAGCATTTT. Translating gives CASSPQAPRNQPQHF.

This clonotype came up once. The gene calls are TRBV7-2 and TRBJ2-3; 12 nucleotides agree with TRBD2. The CDR3 contains 16 residues. Germline CDR1 and CDR2: SGHTA and FQGNSA. With V trimmed by 5 bases and J by 4 bases, 7 bases remained unmatched. The CDR3: CASSELAGGWADTQYF. The CDR3 bases are TGTGCCAGCAGCGAACTAGCGGGAGGATGGGCAGATACGCAGTATTTT. Full variable domain (missing parts from reference TRBV7-2 and TRBJ2-3): GAGVSQSPSNKVTEKGKDVELRCDPISGHTALYWYRQSLGQGLEFLIYFQGNSAPDKSGLPSDRFSAERTGGSVSTLTIQRTQQEDSAVYLCASSELAGGWADTQYFGPGTRLTVL.

This chain links TRBV3-1 with TRBJ2-2; 8 bases fit TRBD2. V was pared by 6 bases and J by 2 bases, with 8 bases of the junction left unmatched. Germline CDR1 is LGHDT and CDR2 is YNNKEL (reference sequence). The length of the CDR3 is 16 residues. In DNA form, the CDR3 reads TGTGCCAGCAGTCAACGAAGCGGGAGTAACACCGGGGAGCTGTTTTTT. Its protein product is CASSQRSGSNTGELFF.

The chain uses TRBV5-1 and TRBJ2-5, with 11 bases identical to TRBD2. Germline CDR1 reads SGHRS; CDR2 reads YFSETQ. The CDR3 runs 16 residues. J was trimmed by 0 bases and V by 2 bases; bases with no gene match: 3. The CDR3 loop reads CASSFLAGGYQETQYF. The CDR3 region has the DNA TGCGCCAGCAGCTTCCTAGCGGGGGGATACCAAGAGACCCAGTACTTC.

The CDR3 loop reads CASSEQAQLNTEAFF. The DNA for the CDR3 is TGTGCCAGCAGTGAACAGGCGCAGCTGAACACTGAAGCTTTCTTT. The chain couples TRBV6-1 to TRBJ1-1; D call uncertain. CDR3 length: 15 amino acids. Germline CDR1 reads MNHNS; CDR2 reads SASEGT. Trimming removed 2 bases from V and 0 bases from J, with 10 bases in between.